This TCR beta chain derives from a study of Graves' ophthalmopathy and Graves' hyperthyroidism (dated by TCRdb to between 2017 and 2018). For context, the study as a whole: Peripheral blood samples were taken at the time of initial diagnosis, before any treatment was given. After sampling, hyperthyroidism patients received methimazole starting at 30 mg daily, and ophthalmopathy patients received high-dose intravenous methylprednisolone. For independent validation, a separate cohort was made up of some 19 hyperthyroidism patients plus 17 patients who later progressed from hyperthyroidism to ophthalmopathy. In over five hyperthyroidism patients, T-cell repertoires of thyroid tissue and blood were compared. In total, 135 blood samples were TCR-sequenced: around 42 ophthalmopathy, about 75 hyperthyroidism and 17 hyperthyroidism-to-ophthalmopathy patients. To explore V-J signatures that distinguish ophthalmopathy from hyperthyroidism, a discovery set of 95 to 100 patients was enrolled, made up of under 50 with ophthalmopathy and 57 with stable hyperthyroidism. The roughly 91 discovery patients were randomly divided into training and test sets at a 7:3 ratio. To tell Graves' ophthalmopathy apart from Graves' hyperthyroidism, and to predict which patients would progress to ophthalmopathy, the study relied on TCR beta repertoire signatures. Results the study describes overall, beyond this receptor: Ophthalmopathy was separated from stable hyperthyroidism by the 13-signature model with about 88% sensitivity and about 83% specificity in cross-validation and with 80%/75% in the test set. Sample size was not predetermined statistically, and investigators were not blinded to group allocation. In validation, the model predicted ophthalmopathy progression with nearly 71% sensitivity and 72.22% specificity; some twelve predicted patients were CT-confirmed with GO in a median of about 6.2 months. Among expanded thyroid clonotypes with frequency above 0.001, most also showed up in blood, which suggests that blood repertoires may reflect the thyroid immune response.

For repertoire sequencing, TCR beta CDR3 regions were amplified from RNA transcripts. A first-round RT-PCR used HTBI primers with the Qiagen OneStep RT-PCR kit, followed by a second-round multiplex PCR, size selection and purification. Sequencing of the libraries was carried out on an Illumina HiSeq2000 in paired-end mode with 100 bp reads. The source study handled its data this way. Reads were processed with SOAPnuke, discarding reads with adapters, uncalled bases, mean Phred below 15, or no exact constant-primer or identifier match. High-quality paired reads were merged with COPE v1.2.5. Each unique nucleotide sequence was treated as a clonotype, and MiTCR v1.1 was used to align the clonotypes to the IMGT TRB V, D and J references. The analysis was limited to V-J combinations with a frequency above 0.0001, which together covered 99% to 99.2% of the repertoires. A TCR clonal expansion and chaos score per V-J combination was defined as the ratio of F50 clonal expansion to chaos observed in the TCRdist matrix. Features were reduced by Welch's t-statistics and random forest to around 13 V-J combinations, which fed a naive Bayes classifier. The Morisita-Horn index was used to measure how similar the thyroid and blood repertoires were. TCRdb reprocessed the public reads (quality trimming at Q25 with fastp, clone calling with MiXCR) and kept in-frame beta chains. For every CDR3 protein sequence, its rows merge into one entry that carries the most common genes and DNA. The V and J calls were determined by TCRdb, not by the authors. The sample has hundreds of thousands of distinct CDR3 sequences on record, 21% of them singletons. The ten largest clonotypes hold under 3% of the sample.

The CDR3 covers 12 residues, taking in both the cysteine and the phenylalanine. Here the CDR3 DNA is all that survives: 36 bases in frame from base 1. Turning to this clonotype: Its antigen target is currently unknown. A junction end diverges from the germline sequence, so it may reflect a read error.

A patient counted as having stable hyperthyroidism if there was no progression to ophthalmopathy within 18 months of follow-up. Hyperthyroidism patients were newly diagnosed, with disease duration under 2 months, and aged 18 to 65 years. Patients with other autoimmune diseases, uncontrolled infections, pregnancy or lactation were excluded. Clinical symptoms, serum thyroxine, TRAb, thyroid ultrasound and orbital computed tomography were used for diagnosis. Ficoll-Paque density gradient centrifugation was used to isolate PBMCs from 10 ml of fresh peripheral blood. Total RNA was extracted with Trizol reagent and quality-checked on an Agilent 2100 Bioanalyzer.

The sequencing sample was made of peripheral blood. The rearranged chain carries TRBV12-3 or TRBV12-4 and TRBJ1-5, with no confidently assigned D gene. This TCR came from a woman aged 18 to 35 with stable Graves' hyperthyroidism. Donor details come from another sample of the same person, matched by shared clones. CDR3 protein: CASSFLGQPQQF. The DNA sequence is TGTGCCAGCAGTTTCTTAGGTCAGCCCCAGCAGTTT.